The clone carrying this T cell receptor beta chain was seen a handful of times. Its specificity is unknown. With a J-beta primer mix and a sample-barcoded 5' primer, a second PCR ran about 7 to 11 cycles. The yield of each sample was at least 3 million CDR3-containing paired-end reads. TCRdb processed the 5' RACE reads anew with MiXCR; each CDR3 protein has one entry. The sample comprises just under 550,000 distinct CDR3 sequences, around 24% of which are singletons, and 8.5% to 9.5% rests with the top ten. These data belong to a study of blood T cells in healthy people across ages. General observations from the study: There were more naive CD4+ cells and higher diversity in long-lived donors than in aged donors.

Germline-derived CDR1 and CDR2 are MGHRA and YSYEKL. V dropped 6 bases and J dropped 9 bases, with 9 bases sitting between them. The CDR3 covers 11 residues. These same data were also listed under a study on T cells of mothers and their children.

The sequence came from a boy under 18 in good health. Sequencing was performed on blood. J is TRBJ2-1 and V is TRBV4-1, with D uncertain. Here the CDR3 reads CASRETGEQFF. The CDR3 DNA is TGCGCCAGCAGGGAGACCGGTGAGCAGTTCTTC.